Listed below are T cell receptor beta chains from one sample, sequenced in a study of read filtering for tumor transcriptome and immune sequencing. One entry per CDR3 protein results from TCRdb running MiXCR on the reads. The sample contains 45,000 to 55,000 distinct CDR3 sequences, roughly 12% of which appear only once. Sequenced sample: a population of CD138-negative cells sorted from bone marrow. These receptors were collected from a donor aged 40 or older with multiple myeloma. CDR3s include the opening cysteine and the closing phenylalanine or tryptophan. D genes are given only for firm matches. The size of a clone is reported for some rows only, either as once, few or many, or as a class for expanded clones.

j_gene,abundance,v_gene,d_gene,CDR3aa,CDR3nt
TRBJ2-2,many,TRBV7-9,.,CASSPTETNTGELFF,TGTGCCAGCAGCCCGACAGAAACTAACACCGGGGAGCTGTTTTTT
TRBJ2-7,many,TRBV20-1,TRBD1,CSARWGTGIRPSYEQYF,TGCAGTGCTAGGTGGGGGACAGGCATCCGGCCTTCCTACGAGCAGTACTTC
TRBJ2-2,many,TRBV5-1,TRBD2,CATRREGNTGELFF,TGCGCCACCCGTCGGGAGGGGAACACCGGGGAGCTGTTTTTT
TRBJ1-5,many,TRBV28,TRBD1,CASSAGQGSFQPQHF,TGTGCCAGCAGTGCTGGACAGGGGTCGTTTCAGCCCCAGCATTTT
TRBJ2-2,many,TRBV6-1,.,CASNGPTGTGELFF,TGTGCCAGCAATGGGCCTACGGGCACCGGGGAGCTGTTTTTT
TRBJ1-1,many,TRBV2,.,CASSDNMNTEAFF,TGTGCCAGCAGTGACAACATGAACACTGAAGCTTTCTTT
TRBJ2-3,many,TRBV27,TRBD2,CASSLSGLAGVGTDTQYF,TGTGCCAGCAGTTTATCGGGACTAGCGGGAGTCGGAACAGATACGCAGTATTTT
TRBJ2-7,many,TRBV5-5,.,CASSLRSMGGEQYF,TGTGCCAGCAGCTTGCGTTCTATGGGGGGCGAGCAGTACTTC
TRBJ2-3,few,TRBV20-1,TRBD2,CSARADLAGGTGTQYF,TGCAGTGCTAGAGCTGACCTAGCGGGAGGGACAGGTACGCAGTATTTT
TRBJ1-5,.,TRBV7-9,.,CASSSSGNRPQHF,TGTGCCAGCAGCTCCTCAGGGAACCGGCCCCAGCATTTT
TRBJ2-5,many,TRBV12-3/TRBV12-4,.,CASSQGIGETQYF,TGTGCCAGCAGCCAGGGAATCGGAGAGACCCAGTACTTC
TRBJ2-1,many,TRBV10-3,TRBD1,CAISSQRDRDNEQFF,TGTGCCATCAGCTCACAACGGGACAGGGACAATGAGCAGTTCTTC
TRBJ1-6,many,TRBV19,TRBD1,CASSSPPGQINSPLHF,TGTGCCAGTAGTTCACCTCCGGGACAGATTAATTCACCCCTCCACTTT
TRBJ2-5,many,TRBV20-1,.,CSARMPSETQYF,TGCAGTGCTAGGATGCCCTCGGAGACCCAGTACTTC
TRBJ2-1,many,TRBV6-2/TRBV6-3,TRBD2,CASSYSPSGSYNEQFF,TGTGCCAGCAGTTACTCACCTAGCGGCTCCTACAATGAGCAGTTCTTC
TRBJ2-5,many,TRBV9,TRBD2,CASSGGLAGGWQETQYF,TGTGCCAGCAGCGGCGGACTAGCGGGAGGGTGGCAAGAGACCCAGTACTTC
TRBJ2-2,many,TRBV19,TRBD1,CASRDRGRTGELFF,TGTGCCAGTAGAGACAGGGGGCGCACCGGGGAGCTGTTTTTT
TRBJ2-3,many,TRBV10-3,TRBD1,CAISESKGQGTDTQYF,TGTGCCATCAGTGAGTCGAAGGGACAGGGCACAGATACGCAGTATTTT
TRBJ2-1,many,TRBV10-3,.,CATAEQPKPTYNEQFF,TGTGCCACGGCGGAACAACCGAAACCTACCTACAATGAGCAGTTCTTC
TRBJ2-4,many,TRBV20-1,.,CSARVAGSGIQYF,TGCAGTGCTAGAGTTGCGGGGTCCGGCATTCAGTACTTC
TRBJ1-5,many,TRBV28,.,CASSLFDNAQFQPQHF,TGTGCCAGCAGTTTATTCGATAACGCACAATTTCAGCCCCAGCATTTT
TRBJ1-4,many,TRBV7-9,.,CASSLAQGDEKLFF,TGTGCCAGCAGCTTGGCCCAAGGAGATGAAAAACTGTTTTTT
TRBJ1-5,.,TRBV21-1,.,CATQIPGQRGNQPQHF,TGTGCCACCCAGATCCCTGGACAGAGAGGCAATCAGCCCCAGCATTTT
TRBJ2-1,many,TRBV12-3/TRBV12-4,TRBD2,CASSLAGEVNEQFF,TGTGCCAGCAGTTTGGCGGGAGAGGTGAATGAGCAGTTCTTC
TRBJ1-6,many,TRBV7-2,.,CASSRGRQGSYNSPLHF,TGTGCCAGCAGCCGGGGGAGGCAGGGATCCTATAATTCACCCCTCCACTTT
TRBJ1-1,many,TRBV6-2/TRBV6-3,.,CASSYPPLNTEAFF,TGTGCCAGCAGTTACCCTCCTTTGAACACTGAAGCTTTCTTT
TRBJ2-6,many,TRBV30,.,CAWSYSGANVLTF,TGTGCCTGGAGTTACTCTGGGGCCAACGTCCTGACTTTC
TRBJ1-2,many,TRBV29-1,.,CSVVGSHGYTF,TGCAGCGTTGTGGGCAGTCATGGCTACACCTTC
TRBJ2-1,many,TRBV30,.,CAWRISFEQFF,TGTGCCTGGAGAATAAGTTTTGAGCAGTTCTTC
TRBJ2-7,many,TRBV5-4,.,CASSFQRGKKNEQYF,TGTGCCAGCAGCTTTCAGAGGGGCAAGAAAAACGAGCAGTACTTC
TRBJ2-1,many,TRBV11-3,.,CASSLGQTLYHNEQFF,TGTGCCAGCAGCTTAGGACAAACATTATACCACAATGAGCAGTTCTTC
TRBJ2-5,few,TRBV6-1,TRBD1,CASSAFGQGKTQYF,TGTGCCAGCAGTGCCTTCGGACAGGGGAAGACCCAGTATTTC
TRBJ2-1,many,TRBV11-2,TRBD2,CASSLELAGGAIEQFF,TGTGCCAGCAGCTTAGAACTAGCGGGAGGTGCAATTGAGCAGTTCTTC
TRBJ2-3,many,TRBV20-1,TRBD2,CSASPGLAAWDTQYF,TGCAGTGCTAGCCCGGGACTAGCGGCTTGGGATACGCAGTATTTT
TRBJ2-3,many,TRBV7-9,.,CASSLASRGADTQYF,TGTGCCAGCAGCTTAGCATCAAGGGGGGCAGATACGCAGTATTTT
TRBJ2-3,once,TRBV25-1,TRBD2,CAGSVLRATSGRLSTDTQYF,TGTGCCGGCAGTGTCCTGAGAGCGACTAGCGGGAGACTTAGCACAGATACGCAGTATTTT
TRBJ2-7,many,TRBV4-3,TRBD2,CASSQGPSGSSYEQYF,TGCGCCAGCAGCCAAGGTCCTAGCGGGAGTTCCTACGAGCAGTACTTC
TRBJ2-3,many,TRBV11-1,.,CASRITGKISDTQYF,TGTGCCAGCAGAATCACAGGGAAGATTTCAGATACGCAGTATTTT
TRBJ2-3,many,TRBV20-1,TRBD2,CSVRDRLAPLTDTQYF,TGCAGTGTTAGAGATAGACTAGCGCCACTCACAGATACGCAGTATTTT
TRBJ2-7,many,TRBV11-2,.,CASSLGAPREQYF,TGTGCCAGCAGCTTGGGGGCTCCCCGGGAGCAGTACTTC
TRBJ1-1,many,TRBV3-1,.,CASSTNPGSSTEAFF,TGTGCCAGCAGTACCAACCCGGGGTCGAGCACTGAAGCTTTCTTT
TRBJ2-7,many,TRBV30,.,CAWNRDLSYEQYF,TGTGCCTGGAATCGGGACCTCTCCTACGAGCAGTACTTC
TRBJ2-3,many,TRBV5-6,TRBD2,CASSLWLAGYSTDTQYF,TGTGCCAGCAGCTTGTGGCTAGCGGGTTATAGCACAGATACGCAGTATTTT
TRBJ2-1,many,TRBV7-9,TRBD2,CASSSGLADSYNEQFF,TGTGCCAGCAGCTCGGGACTAGCGGACTCCTACAATGAGCAGTTCTTC
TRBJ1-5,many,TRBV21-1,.,CASSNHQPQHF,TGTGCCAGCAGCAACCATCAGCCCCAGCATTTT
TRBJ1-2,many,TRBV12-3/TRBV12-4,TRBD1,CASSWGTAGYTF,TGTGCCAGCAGTTGGGGGACAGCCGGCTACACCTTC
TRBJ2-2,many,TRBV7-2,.,CASNSGGNGELFF,TGTGCCAGCAACTCTGGGGGAAACGGGGAGCTGTTTTTT
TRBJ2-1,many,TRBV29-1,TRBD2,CSLGGRLAGYNEQFF,TGCAGCCTTGGAGGAAGGCTAGCGGGTTACAATGAGCAGTTCTTC
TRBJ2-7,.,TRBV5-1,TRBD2,CASGEGTTYEQYF,TGCGCCAGCGGAGAGGGGACTACCTACGAGCAGTACTTC
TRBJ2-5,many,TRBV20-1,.,CSAKTVQETQYF,TGCAGTGCGAAGACAGTACAAGAGACCCAGTACTTC
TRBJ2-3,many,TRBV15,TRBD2,CATSPSGGAQYF,TGTGCCACCAGCCCCAGTGGGGGGGCGCAGTATTTT
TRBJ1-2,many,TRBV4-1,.,CASSQEGNSIHYGYTF,TGCGCCAGCAGCCAAGAGGGGAACAGTATCCATTATGGCTACACCTTC
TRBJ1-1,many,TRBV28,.,CASTARSNTEAFF,TGTGCCAGCACCGCACGGTCGAACACTGAAGCTTTCTTT
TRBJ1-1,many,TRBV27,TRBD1,CASSFLGQQNTEAFF,TGTGCCAGCAGTTTCCTGGGACAGCAGAACACTGAAGCTTTCTTT
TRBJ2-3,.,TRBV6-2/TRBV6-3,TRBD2,CASSYDGLAPQYF,TGTGCCAGCAGTTATGATGGACTAGCACCGCAGTATTTT
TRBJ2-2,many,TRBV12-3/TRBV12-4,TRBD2,CASSSQRGGFGELFF,TGTGCCAGCAGTTCCCAGCGGGGTGGATTCGGGGAGCTGTTTTTT
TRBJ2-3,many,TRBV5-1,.,CASSLSPPPSTDTQYF,TGCGCCAGCAGCTTGTCTCCGCCCCCTAGCACAGATACGCAGTATTTT